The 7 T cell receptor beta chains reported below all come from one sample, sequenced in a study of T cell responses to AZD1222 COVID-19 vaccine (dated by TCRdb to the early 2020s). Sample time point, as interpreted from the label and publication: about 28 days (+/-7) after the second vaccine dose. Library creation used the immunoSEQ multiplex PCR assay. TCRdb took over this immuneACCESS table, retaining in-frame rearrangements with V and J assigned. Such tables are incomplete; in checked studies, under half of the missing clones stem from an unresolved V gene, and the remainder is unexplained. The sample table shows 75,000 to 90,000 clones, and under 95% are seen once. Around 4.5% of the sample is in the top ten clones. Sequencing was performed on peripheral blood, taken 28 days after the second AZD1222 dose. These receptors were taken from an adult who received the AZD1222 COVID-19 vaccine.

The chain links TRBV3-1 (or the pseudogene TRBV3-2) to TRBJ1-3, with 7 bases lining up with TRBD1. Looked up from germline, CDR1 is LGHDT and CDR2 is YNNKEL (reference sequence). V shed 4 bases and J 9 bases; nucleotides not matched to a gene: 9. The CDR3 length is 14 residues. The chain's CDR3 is CASSRDSQEGTIYF. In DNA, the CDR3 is TGTGCCAGCAGCCGGGACAGCCAAGAAGGCACCATATATTTT.

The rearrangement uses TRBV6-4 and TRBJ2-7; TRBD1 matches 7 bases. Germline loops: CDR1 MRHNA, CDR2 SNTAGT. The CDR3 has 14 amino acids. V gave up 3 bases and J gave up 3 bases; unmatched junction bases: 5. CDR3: CASSEVAGGYEQYF. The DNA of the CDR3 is TGTGCCAGCAGTGAAGTGGCAGGGGGCTACGAGCAGTACTTC.

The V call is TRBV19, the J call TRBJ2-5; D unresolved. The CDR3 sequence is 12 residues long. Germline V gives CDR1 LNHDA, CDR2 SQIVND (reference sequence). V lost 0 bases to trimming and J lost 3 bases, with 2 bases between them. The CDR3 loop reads CASSIEKETQYF. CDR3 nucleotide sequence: TGTGCCAGTAGTATAGAGAAAGAGACCCAGTACTTC. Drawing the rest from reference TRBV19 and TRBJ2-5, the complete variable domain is DGGITQSPKYLFRKEGQNVTLSCEQNLNHDAMYWYRQDPGQGLRLIYYSQIVNDFQKGDIAEGYSVSREKKESFPLTVTSAQKNPTAFYLCASSIEKETQYFGPGTRLLVL.

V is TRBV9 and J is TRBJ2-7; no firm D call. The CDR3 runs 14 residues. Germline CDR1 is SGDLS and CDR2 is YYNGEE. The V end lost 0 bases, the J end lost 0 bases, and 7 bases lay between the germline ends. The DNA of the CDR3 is TGTGCCAGCAGCGTAGGACACAGCTCCTACGAGCAGTACTTC. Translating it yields CASSVGHSSYEQYF.

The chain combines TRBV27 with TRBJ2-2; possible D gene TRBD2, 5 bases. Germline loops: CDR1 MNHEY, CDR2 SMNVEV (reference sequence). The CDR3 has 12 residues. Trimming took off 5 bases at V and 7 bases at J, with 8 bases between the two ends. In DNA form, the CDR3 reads TGTGCCAGCAGTGAGCGGAACGGGGAGCTGTTTTTT. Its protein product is CASSERNGELFF.

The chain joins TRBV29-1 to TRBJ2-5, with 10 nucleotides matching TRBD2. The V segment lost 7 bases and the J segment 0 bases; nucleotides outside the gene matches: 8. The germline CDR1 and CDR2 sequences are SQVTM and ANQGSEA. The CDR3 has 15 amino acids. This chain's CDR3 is CSARGLAGDQETQYF. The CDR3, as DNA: TGCAGCGCCCGAGGCCTAGCGGGAGACCAAGAGACCCAGTACTTC.

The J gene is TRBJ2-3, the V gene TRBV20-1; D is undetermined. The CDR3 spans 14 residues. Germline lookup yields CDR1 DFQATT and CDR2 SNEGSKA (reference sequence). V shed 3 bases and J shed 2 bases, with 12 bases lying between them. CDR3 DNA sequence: TGCAGTGCTAGTAAGGCCAGTTCCACAGATACGCAGTATTTT. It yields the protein CSASKASSTDTQYF.